The 8 T cell receptor beta chains given below trace back to one sample, sequenced in a study of T cell responses to AZD1222 COVID-19 vaccine. This table comes from immunoSEQ multiplex PCR, and its TCRdb copy is limited to in-frame clones, with some not included. The repertoire holds 50,000 or so clones, with 80% as singletons. The input for sequencing was peripheral blood, taken 28 days after the second AZD1222 dose. The source is an adult who received the AZD1222 COVID-19 vaccine.

The chain employs TRBV10-2 and TRBJ2-6; D uncertain. V was shortened by 6 bases and J by 2 bases, with 2 bases between the two germline ends. This CDR3 region has 12 residues. Per the germline V gene, CDR1 is WSHSY and CDR2 is SAAADI. The CDR3 region is CASRPGANVLTF. CDR3 coding DNA: TGCGCCAGCAGACCTGGGGCCAACGTCCTGACTTTC.

In this sample, this clone turned up a few times. The DNA of the CDR3 is TGTGCCAGCAGCTGGCAGGGCCTCAATTCACCCCTCCACTTT. It encodes CASSWQGLNSPLHF. The V and J genes are TRBV5-6 and TRBJ1-6, with TRBD1 as a possible D gene (5 bases). Trimming cost V 3 bases and J 7 bases, with 11 bases left between them. This CDR3 has 14 amino acids. CDR1 SGHDT and CDR2 YYEEEE come from the germline V gene.

CDR3 in DNA: TGTGCCAGCAGCTTAATGCGGAGCGTCGGTAATGAGCAGTTCTTC. Translation: CASSLMRSVGNEQFF. The chain couples TRBV7-2 to TRBJ2-1; unclear D gene. Germline V gene sequence: CDR1 SGHTA, CDR2 FQGNSA. The CDR3 length is 15 residues. V was shortened by 2 bases and J by 7 bases, with 15 bases between the two germline ends.

V usage is TRBV28 and J usage is TRBJ1-6; 9 bases map to TRBD1. CDR3 length: 15 amino acids. CDR1 is MDHEN and CDR2 is SYDVKM in the germline V gene. V lost 5 bases to trimming and J lost 9 bases; unmatched junction nucleotides: 8. CDR3 protein: CASSGAGTGTSPLHF. CDR3 nucleotide sequence: TGTGCCAGCAGTGGGGCCGGGACAGGGACTTCACCCCTCCACTTT.

The chain uses TRBV20-1 and TRBJ2-7; no reliable D call. CDR1 DFQATT and CDR2 SNEGSKA come from the germline V gene (reference sequence). Trimming removed 3 bases from V and 0 bases from J, with 12 bases in between. The CDR3 is made up of 14 amino acids. CDR3 DNA sequence: TGCAGTGCTAGTAGTCCTTTCGTCTCCTACGAGCAGTACTTC. Translated, it gives CSASSPFVSYEQYF.

The CDR3 protein is CASSPPGIAGELFF. Written as DNA, the CDR3 is TGCGCCAGCAGCCCCCCCGGGATTGCCGGGGAGCTGTTTTTT. V gene TRBV5-1 combines with J gene TRBJ2-2, with D possibly being TRBD2 (5 bases). With 4 bases removed from V and 6 bases from J, the gap between germline ends came to 13 bases. This CDR3 is 14 amino acids long. The germline gives CDR1 SGHRS, CDR2 YFSETQ.

The chain has TRBV6-5 and TRBJ2-7, with 7 bases fitting TRBD1. CDR3 length equals 14 residues. From germline, CDR1 is MNHEY and CDR2 SVGAGI. The V segment lost 0 bases and the J segment 2 bases; nucleotides outside the gene matches: 1. CDR3 DNA: TGTGCCAGCAGTTACTCTACAGGGGCCTACGAGCAGTACTTC. Its translation: CASSYSTGAYEQYF.

The rearrangement uses TRBV19 and TRBJ1-3; D remains unclear. Trimming took 6 bases from V and 0 from J, leaving 9 bases between them. The germline V gene has CDR1 LNHDA and CDR2 SQIVND (reference sequence). CDR3 length equals 14 residues. CDR3 bases: TGTGCCAGTAGAGCCGGGTCCTCTGGAAACACCATATATTTT. Translation: CASRAGSSGNTIYF.